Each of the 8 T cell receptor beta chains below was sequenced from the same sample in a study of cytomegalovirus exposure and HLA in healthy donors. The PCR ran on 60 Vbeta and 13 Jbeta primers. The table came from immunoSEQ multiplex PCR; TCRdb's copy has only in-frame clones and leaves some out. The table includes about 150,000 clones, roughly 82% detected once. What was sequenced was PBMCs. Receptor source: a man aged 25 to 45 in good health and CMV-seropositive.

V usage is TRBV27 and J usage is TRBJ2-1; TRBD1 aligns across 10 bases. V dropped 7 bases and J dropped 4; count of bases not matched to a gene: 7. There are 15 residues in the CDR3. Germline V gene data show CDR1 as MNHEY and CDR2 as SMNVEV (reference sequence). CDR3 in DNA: TGTGCCAGCAAGACAGGGGGCGAGTTGTACAATGAGCAGTTCTTC. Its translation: CASKTGGELYNEQFF.

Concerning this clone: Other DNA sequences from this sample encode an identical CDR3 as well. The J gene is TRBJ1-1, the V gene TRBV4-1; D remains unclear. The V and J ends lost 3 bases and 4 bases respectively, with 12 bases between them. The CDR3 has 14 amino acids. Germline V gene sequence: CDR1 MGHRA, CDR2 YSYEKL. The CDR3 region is CASSQDRRPTEAFF. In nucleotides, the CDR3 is TGCGCCAGCAGCCAGGATCGGAGACCCACTGAAGCTTTCTTT.

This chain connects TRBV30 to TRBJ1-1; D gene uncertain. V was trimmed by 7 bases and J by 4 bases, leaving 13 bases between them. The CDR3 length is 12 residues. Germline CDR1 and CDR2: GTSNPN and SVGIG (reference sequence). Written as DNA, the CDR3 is TGTGCCTACGGGGAGGAGCCCACTGAAGCTTTCTTT. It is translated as CAYGEEPTEAFF.

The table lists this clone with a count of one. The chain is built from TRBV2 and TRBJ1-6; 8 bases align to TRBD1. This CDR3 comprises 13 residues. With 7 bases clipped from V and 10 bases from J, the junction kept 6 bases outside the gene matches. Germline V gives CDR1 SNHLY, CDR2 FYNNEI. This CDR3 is CASNQGAWSPLHF. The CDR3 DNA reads TGTGCCAGCAATCAGGGGGCTTGGTCACCCCTCCACTTT.

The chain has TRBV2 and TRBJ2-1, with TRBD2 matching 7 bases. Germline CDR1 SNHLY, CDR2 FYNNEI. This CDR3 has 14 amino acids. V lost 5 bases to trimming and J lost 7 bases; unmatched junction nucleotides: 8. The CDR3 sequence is CASSWWEGRNEQFF. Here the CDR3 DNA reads TGTGCCAGCAGTTGGTGGGAGGGCCGTAATGAGCAGTTCTTC.

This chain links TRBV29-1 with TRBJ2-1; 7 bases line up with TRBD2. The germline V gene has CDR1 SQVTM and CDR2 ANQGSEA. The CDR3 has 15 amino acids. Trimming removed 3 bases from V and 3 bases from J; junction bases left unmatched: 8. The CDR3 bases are TGCAGCGTTGACCGTCCTGGCGGGGGCTACAATGAGCAGTTCTTC. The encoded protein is CSVDRPGGGYNEQFF.

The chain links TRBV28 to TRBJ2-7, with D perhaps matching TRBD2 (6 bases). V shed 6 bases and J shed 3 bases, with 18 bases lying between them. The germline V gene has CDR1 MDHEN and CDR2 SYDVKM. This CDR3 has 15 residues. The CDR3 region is CASSRETFRLYEQYF. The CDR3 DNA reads TGTGCCAGCAGCCGGGAGACTTTTCGGCTCTACGAGCAGTACTTC.

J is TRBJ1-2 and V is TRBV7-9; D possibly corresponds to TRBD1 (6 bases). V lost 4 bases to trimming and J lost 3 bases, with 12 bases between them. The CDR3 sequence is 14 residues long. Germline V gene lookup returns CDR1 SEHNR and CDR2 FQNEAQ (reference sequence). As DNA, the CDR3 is TGTGCCAGCAGCTCCACGCAGGGGTACTATGGCTACACCTTC. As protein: CASSSTQGYYGYTF.